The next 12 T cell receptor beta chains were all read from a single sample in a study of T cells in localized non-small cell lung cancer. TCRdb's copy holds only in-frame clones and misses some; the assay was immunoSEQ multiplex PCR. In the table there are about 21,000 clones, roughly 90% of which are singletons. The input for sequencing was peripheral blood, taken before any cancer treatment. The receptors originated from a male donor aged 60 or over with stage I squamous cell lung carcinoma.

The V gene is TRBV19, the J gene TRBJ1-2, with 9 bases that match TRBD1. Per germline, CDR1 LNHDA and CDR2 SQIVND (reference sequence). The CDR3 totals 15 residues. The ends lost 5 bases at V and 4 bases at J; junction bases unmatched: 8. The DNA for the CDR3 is TGTGCCAGTAGTGAAGGGACAGGGACAGGCTATGGCTACACCTTC. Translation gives CASSEGTGTGYGYTF.

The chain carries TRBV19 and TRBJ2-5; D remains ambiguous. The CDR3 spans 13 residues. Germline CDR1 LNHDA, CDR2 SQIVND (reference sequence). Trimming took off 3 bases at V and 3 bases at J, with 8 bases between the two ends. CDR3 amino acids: CASSIGREETQYF. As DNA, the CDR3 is TGTGCCAGTAGTATCGGAAGGGAAGAGACCCAGTACTTC.

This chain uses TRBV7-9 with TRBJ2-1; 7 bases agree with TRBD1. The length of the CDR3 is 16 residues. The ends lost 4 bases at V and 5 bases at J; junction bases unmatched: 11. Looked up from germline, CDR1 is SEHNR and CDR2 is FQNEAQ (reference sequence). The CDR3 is CASSSSGTVTDNEQFF. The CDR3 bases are TGTGCCAGCAGCTCGTCGGGGACAGTAACCGACAATGAGCAGTTCTTC.

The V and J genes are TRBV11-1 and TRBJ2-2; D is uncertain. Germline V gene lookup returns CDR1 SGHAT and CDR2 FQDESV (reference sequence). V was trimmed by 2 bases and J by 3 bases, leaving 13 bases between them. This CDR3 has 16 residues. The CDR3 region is CASSLKFEKDTGELFF. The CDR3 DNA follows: TGTGCCAGCAGCTTAAAATTTGAGAAGGACACCGGGGAGCTGTTTTTT.

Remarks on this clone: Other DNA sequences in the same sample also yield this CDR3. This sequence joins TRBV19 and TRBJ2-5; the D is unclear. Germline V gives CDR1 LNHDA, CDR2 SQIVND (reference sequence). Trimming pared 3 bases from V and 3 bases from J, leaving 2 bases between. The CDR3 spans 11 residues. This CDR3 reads CASSIKETQYF. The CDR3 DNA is TGTGCCAGTAGTATCAAAGAGACCCAGTACTTC.

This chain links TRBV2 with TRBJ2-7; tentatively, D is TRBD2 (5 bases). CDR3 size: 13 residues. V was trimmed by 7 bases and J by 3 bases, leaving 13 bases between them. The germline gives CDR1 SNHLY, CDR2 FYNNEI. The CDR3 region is CASKRGILYEQYF. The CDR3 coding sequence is TGTGCCAGCAAACGGGGAATTCTCTACGAGCAGTACTTC.

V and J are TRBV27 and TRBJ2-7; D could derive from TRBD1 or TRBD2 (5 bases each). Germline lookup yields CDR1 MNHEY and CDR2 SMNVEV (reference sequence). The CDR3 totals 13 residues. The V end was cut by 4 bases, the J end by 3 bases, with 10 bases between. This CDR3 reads CASSSGRGYEQYF. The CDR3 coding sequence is TGTGCCAGCAGTTCAGGGAGAGGCTACGAGCAGTACTTC.

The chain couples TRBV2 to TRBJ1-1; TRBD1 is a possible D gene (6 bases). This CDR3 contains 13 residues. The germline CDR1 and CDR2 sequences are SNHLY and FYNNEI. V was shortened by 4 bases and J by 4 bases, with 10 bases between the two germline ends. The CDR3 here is CASSAEGVTEAFF. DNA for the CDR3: TGTGCCAGCAGTGCTGAGGGGGTCACTGAAGCTTTCTTT. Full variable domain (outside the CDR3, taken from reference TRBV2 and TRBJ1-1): EPEVTQTPSHQVTQMGQEVILRCVPISNHLYFYWYRQILGQKVEFLVSFYNNEISEKSEIFDDQFSVERPDGSNFTLKIRSTKLEDSAMYFCASSAEGVTEAFFGQGTRLTVV.

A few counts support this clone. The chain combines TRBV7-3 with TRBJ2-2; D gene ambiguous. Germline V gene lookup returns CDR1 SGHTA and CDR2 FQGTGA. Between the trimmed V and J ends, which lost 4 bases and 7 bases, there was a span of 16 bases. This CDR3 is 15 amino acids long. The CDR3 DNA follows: TGTGCCAGCAGCTCCGGAGAAAGGGTGAACGGGGAGCTGTTTTTT. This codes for CASSSGERVNGELFF.

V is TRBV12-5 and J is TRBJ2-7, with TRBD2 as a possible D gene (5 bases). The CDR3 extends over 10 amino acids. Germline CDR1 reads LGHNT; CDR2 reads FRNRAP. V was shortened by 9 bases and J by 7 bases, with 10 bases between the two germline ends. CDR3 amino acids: CASGVREQYF. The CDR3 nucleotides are TGTGCTAGCGGGGTGAGGGAGCAGTACTTC.

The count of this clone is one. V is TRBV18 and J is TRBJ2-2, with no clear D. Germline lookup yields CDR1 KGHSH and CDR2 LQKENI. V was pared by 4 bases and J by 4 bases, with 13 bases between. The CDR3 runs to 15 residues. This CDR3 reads CASSRQIGLTGELFF. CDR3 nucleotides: TGTGCCAGCTCACGGCAAATCGGGCTCACCGGGGAGCTGTTTTTT. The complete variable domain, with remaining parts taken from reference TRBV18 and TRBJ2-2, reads NAGVMQNPRHLVRRRGQEARLRCSPMKGHSHVYWYRQLPEEGLKFMVYLQKENIIDESGMPKERFSAEFPKEGPSILRIQQVVRGDSAAYFCASSRQIGLTGELFFGEGSRLTVL.

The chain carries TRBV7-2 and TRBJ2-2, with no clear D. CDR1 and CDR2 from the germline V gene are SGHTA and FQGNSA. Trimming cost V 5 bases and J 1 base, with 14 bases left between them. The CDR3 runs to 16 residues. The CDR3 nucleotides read TGTGCCAGCAGCCTAACCAGGCCCGTGAACACCGGGGAGCTGTTTTTT. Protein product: CASSLTRPVNTGELFF.